A single sample gave rise to the 25 T cell receptor beta chains below, sequenced in a study of beta chain features in type 1 diabetes. Points from the study as a whole: Shortening of TCRB CDR3s, moderate but significant, appeared in all four CD4+ subsets of Type 1 diabetes patients.

Reverse transcribing all isolated RNA meant expressed TCRB transcripts were sequenced. Repertoires were generated with immunoSEQ multiplex PCR, while TCRdb's copy carries only in-frame clones and drops some. The table has around 280,000 clones, over 14% seen once. These receptors' antigens are unknown. Input material: naive CD4+ T cells from blood. These receptors all come from a man younger than 30 with type 1 diabetes.

This chain joins TRBV6-4 and TRBJ1-5, with 7 bases aligning to TRBD1. J lost 0 bases, V lost 0 bases, and 2 bases had no gene match. The CDR3 spans 16 residues. Germline values: CDR1 MRHNA, CDR2 SNTAGT. The CDR3 spells CASSDSRQGSNQPQHF. DNA for the CDR3: TGTGCCAGCAGTGACTCCAGACAGGGTAGCAATCAGCCCCAGCATTTT.

The chain links TRBV18 to TRBJ1-1; 9 positions agree with TRBD1. CDR3 length equals 16 residues. Trimming removed 0 bases from V and 6 bases from J; junction bases left unmatched: 8. Germline CDR1 is KGHSH and CDR2 is LQKENI. CDR3 coding DNA: TGTGCCAGCTCACCACCCGGGACAGGGAGGTACGCTGAAGCTTTCTTT. This encodes CASSPPGTGRYAEAFF.

This clone was observed a handful of times. The chain links TRBV18 to TRBJ2-7; 7 positions match TRBD1. This CDR3 region has 15 residues. V trimming: 2 bases; J trimming: 6 bases; junction bases outside the gene matches: 10. The V gene's germline CDR1 is KGHSH and CDR2 LQKENI. In DNA, the CDR3 is TGTGCCAGCTCACCAGGTATCGGGACAGCCTCCGAGCAGTACTTC. The encoded protein is CASSPGIGTASEQYF. The variable domain in full, with the rest retrieved from reference TRBV18 and TRBJ2-7, is NAGVMQNPRHLVRRRGQEARLRCSPMKGHSHVYWYRQLPEEGLKFMVYLQKENIIDESGMPKERFSAEFPKEGPSILRIQQVVRGDSAAYFCASSPGIGTASEQYFGPGTRLTVT.

This chain joins TRBV10-3 and TRBJ2-5, with D maybe TRBD1 (6 bases). The CDR3 is 15 residues long. Germline values: CDR1 ENHRY, CDR2 SYGVKD. V lost 3 bases to trimming and J lost 3 bases, with 14 bases between them. As DNA, the CDR3 is TGTGCCATCAGTGACCACTCGAACAGGGAAGAGACCCAGTACTTC. Amino acid sequence: CAISDHSNREETQYF.

The chain recombines TRBV30 with TRBJ1-4; 9 positions agree with TRBD1. Per germline, CDR1 GTSNPN and CDR2 SVGIG (reference sequence). V lost 1 base to trimming and J lost 8 bases; unmatched junction nucleotides: 8. CDR3 length: 15 residues. The CDR3 DNA sequence: TGTGCCTGGAGTGCTTCCGGGACAGGGTACGAAAAACTGTTTTTT. This encodes CAWSASGTGYEKLFF.

The V and J genes are TRBV7-2 and TRBJ2-5; a possible D gene is TRBD2 (5 bases). The CDR3 is 14 amino acids. V lost 0 bases to trimming and J lost 5 bases, with 10 bases between them. Germline values: CDR1 SGHTA, CDR2 FQGNSA. The CDR3 reads CASSLARPGETQYF. DNA of the CDR3: TGTGCCAGCAGCTTAGCAAGGCCGGGGGAGACCCAGTACTTC. The complete variable domain, with remaining parts taken from reference TRBV7-2 and TRBJ2-5, reads GAGVSQSPSNKVTEKGKDVELRCDPISGHTALYWYRQSLGQGLEFLIYFQGNSAPDKSGLPSDRFSAERTGGSVSTLTIQRTQQEDSAVYLCASSLARPGETQYFGPGTRLLVL.

The gene calls are TRBV5-4 and TRBJ2-5, with D possibly matching TRBD2 (6 bases). V gave up 4 bases and J gave up 4 bases, with 20 bases separating them. This CDR3 spans 16 amino acids. Germline-derived CDR1 and CDR2 are SGHNT and YYREEE (reference sequence). CDR3 residues: CASSPPYKARGETQYF. The CDR3 nucleotides are TGTGCCAGCAGCCCCCCCTATAAGGCGCGGGGAGAGACCCAGTACTTC.

The chain combines TRBV7-2 with TRBJ2-1, with TRBD2 matching 11 bases. Germline CDR1 is SGHTA and CDR2 is FQGNSA. Unmatched junction bases numbered 17, after V lost 6 bases and J lost 4 bases. This CDR3 contains 19 residues. The CDR3, as DNA: TGTGCCAGCAGAGGGTCGGGTCTAGCGGGGGGTATTGTATACAATGAGCAGTTCTTC. Protein sequence: CASRGSGLAGGIVYNEQFF.

This CDR3 is CASSLRASGIDEQFF. Here the CDR3 DNA reads TGCGCCAGCAGCTTGCGGGCTAGCGGGATCGATGAGCAGTTCTTC. This chain uses TRBV5-1 with TRBJ2-1, with TRBD2 identical over 9 bases. The ends lost 1 base at V and 8 bases at J; junction bases unmatched: 7. The CDR3 has 15 amino acids. Germline CDR1 SGHRS, CDR2 YFSETQ.

There are a few counts of this clone. The chain joins TRBV7-8 to TRBJ2-2; D remains unclear. The germline gives CDR1 SGHVS, CDR2 FQNEAQ. Between the trimmed V and J ends, which lost 4 bases and 2 bases, there was a span of 8 bases. The CDR3 runs to 14 residues. The CDR3 DNA reads as TGTGCCAGCAGCTCCAGGATTAACACCGGGGAGCTGTTTTTT. Amino acid sequence: CASSSRINTGELFF.

In this sample, this clone turned up a few times. CDR3 amino acids: CASSLRGGNQPQHF. The DNA for the CDR3 is TGCGCCAGCAGCTTGAGGGGTGGCAATCAGCCCCAGCATTTT. V is TRBV5-1 and J is TRBJ1-5, with D possibly TRBD1 on 5 matching bases. The CDR3 spans 14 residues. From germline, CDR1 is SGHRS and CDR2 YFSETQ. The V end lost 1 base, the J end lost 2 bases, and 7 bases lay between the germline ends.

This chain joins TRBV6-4 and TRBJ1-2; D remains ambiguous. Germline V CDR1 and CDR2: MRHNA, SNTAGT. The CDR3 has 14 amino acids. V was shortened by 4 bases and J by 0 bases, with 9 bases between the two germline ends. Here the CDR3 DNA reads TGTGCCAGCAGTGCTGACAAATCTAACTATGGCTACACCTTC. It is translated as CASSADKSNYGYTF.

The chain recombines TRBV18 with TRBJ1-1, with D unresolved. The CDR3 spans 14 residues. Trimming shortened V by 1 base and J by 1 base, and 7 bases separated the two germline ends. CDR1 is KGHSH, CDR2 LQKENI, per germline. This CDR3 reads CASSPLQENTEAFF. The DNA for the CDR3 is TGTGCCAGCTCACCACTGCAGGAGAACACTGAAGCTTTCTTT.

This clone was seen more than once but under ten times. The chain couples TRBV5-4 to TRBJ2-2; 15 bases agree with TRBD2. The V gene end was trimmed by 4 bases and the J gene end by 4 bases; junction bases not matched to a gene: 5. The CDR3 covers 17 residues. Germline loops: CDR1 SGHNT, CDR2 YYREEE (reference sequence). In DNA form, the CDR3 reads TGTGCCAGCAGCGCCGGGACTAGCGGGGGGCCCACCGGGGAGCTGTTTTTT. Encoded protein: CASSAGTSGGPTGELFF.

The chain joins TRBV5-4 to TRBJ2-1; 11 nucleotides align to TRBD1. V dropped 4 bases and J dropped 8; count of bases not matched to a gene: 2. The CDR3 is made up of 13 amino acids. Germline V gives CDR1 SGHNT, CDR2 YYREEE (reference sequence). The DNA of the CDR3 is TGTGCCAGCAGCCTGGGACAGGGGGATGAGCAGTTCTTC. This encodes CASSLGQGDEQFF.

The chain carries TRBV4-2 and TRBJ2-7, with TRBD2 identical over 12 bases. CDR1 and CDR2 (germline): LGHNA, YNFKEQ. Trimming cost V 5 bases and J 3 bases; bases outside gene matches: 8. The CDR3 runs to 16 residues. CDR3 protein: CASSADRTSGNYEQYF. DNA for the CDR3: TGTGCCAGCAGCGCTGATCGGACTAGCGGGAACTACGAGCAGTACTTC.

This clone was observed a handful of times. The V and J genes are TRBV9 and TRBJ2-7, with D perhaps TRBD1 (5 bases). CDR3 size: 15 residues. V shed 7 bases and J shed 5 bases, with 22 bases lying between them. CDR1 and CDR2 (germline): SGDLS, YYNGEE. Here the CDR3 reads CASPGQARGSNEQYF. For the CDR3, the DNA is TGTGCCAGCCCTGGGCAGGCTAGGGGTTCTAACGAGCAGTACTTC.

V and J are TRBV2 and TRBJ2-7; 7 bases are a match to TRBD2. The CDR3 is 14 residues long. V was clipped by 7 bases and J by 3 bases; unmatched bases: 9. Germline CDR1 SNHLY, CDR2 FYNNEI. The CDR3 nucleotides read TGTGCCAGCAAGCCGGGACTAACGAGCTACGAGCAGTACTTC. It encodes CASKPGLTSYEQYF.

This chain uses TRBV27 with TRBJ1-2, with D perhaps TRBD1 (5 bases). Germline CDR1 reads MNHEY; CDR2 reads SMNVEV (reference sequence). The CDR3 consists of 13 residues. The V and J ends lost 4 bases and 8 bases respectively, with 14 bases between them. CDR3 sequence: CASSWGGLGGYTF. The CDR3 DNA reads as TGTGCCAGCAGTTGGGGCGGTTTGGGAGGCTACACCTTC.

This clone was recorded a few times. The genes are TRBV5-1 and TRBJ2-3; D unclear. The CDR3 totals 14 residues. CDR1 and CDR2 (germline): SGHRS, YFSETQ. The V and J ends lost 4 bases and 2 bases respectively, with 11 bases between them. As DNA, the CDR3 is TGCGCCAGCAGCATTGACACGAACACAGATACGCAGTATTTT. Translated, it gives CASSIDTNTDTQYF.

This clone has more than one count but fewer than ten. No DNA is shown, since the ends of the CDR3 on it are uncertain; the CDR3 is the one TCRdb lists. The chain has TRBV7-2 and TRBJ2-3; the DNA was not used to check the table's D call, TRBD2. A total of 14 residues make up the CDR3, ends included. From germline, CDR1 is SGHTA and CDR2 FQGNSA. The CDR3 protein is CASSQVGFGTRKNF.

The chain recombines TRBV19 with TRBJ1-2; perhaps TRBD1 as D (6 bases). The CDR3 is 14 amino acids. The germline gives CDR1 LNHDA, CDR2 SQIVND (reference sequence). V was shortened by 6 bases and J by 5 bases, with 16 bases between the two germline ends. The DNA of the CDR3 is TGTGCCAGTAGCCGGGACACCGTTGGGTATGGCTACACCTTC. Translated: CASSRDTVGYGYTF.

This clone was detected a few times. At one end, the junction sequence differs from germline, possibly due to a read error. The rearrangement joins TRBV29-1 to TRBJ1-1; unclear D gene. Germline V gene data show CDR1 as SQVTM and CDR2 as ANQGSEA. The CDR3 contains 13 residues. CDR3 DNA sequence: TGTTCCCAAACCCGGGGAGGGAACACTGAAGCTTTCTTT. It translates to CSQTRGGNTEAFF.

The rearrangement joins TRBV7-2 to TRBJ2-7; 8 bases line up with TRBD1. This CDR3 comprises 16 residues. The V gene's germline CDR1 is SGHTA and CDR2 FQGNSA. The V and J ends lost 4 bases and 1 base, in that order; junction bases with no gene match: 9. CDR3 DNA sequence: TGTGCCAGCAGCTCCCTGGACAGGGTTTTATCCTACGAGCAGTACTTC. Amino acid sequence: CASSSLDRVLSYEQYF.

The chain uses TRBV30 and TRBJ1-1; 7 bases are shared with TRBD1. There are 11 residues in the CDR3. The V gene end was trimmed by 5 bases and the J gene end by 8 bases; junction bases not matched to a gene: 5. CDR1 and CDR2 from the germline V gene are GTSNPN and SVGIG (reference sequence). The CDR3, as DNA: TGTGCCTGGGGGGGACAGCTCGAAGCTTTCTTT. Encoded protein: CAWGGQLEAFF. Together with reference TRBV30 and TRBJ1-1, the CDR3 gives the full variable domain: SQTIHQWPATLVQPVGSPLSLECTVEGTSNPNLYWYRQAAGRGLQLLFYSVGIGQISSEVPQNLSASRPQDRQFILSSKKLLLSDSGFYLCAWGGQLEAFFGQGTRLTVV.